Listed below are T cell receptor beta chains from one sample, sequenced in a study of blood T cell repertoires in COVID-19. The data were produced by immunoSEQ multiplex PCR, yet TCRdb's version contains in-frame clones alone and is incomplete. This sample yields tens of thousands of clones, of which around four fifths are seen a single time; around 12% belongs to the top ten. Sequenced: peripheral blood. The receptors were sampled from a human donor in a cohort sampled during active COVID-19. The CDR3 runs from the conserved cysteine through the conserved F or W. The order of the fields is clone size, V gene, J gene, D gene, CDR3 protein, CDR3 DNA. The D gene is left open where the match is weak. A clone size is listed for some rows: how often the clone was seen (once, few, many), or a class if it is expanded.

clone_size: NA
v_call: TRBV2
j_call: TRBJ1-4
d_call: NA
cdr3_aa: CASSPNGQEKLFF
cdr3_nt: TGTGCCAGCAGTCCTAATGGACAGGAAAAACTGTTTTTT

clone_size: NA
v_call: TRBV19
j_call: TRBJ1-3
d_call: NA
cdr3_aa: CASSISQGTTGNTIYF
cdr3_nt: TGTGCCAGTAGTATTTCCCAGGGGACGACTGGAAACACCATATATTTT

clone_size: NA
v_call: TRBV7-9
j_call: TRBJ2-1
d_call: TRBD2
cdr3_aa: CASSLSGGNNEQFF
cdr3_nt: TGTGCCAGCAGCTTGAGCGGGGGGAACAATGAGCAGTTCTTC

clone_size: NA
v_call: TRBV4-3
j_call: TRBJ1-1
d_call: NA
cdr3_aa: CASSQKSSRAGTEAFF
cdr3_nt: TGCGCCAGCAGCCAGAAGTCCTCTCGGGCGGGTACTGAAGCTTTCTTT

clone_size: NA
v_call: TRBV7-8
j_call: TRBJ1-1
d_call: TRBD1
cdr3_aa: CASSTRQGATEAFF
cdr3_nt: TGTGCCAGCAGCACCAGACAGGGGGCGACTGAAGCTTTCTTT

clone_size: NA
v_call: TRBV5-4
j_call: TRBJ1-1
d_call: NA
cdr3_aa: CASSSASNTEAFF
cdr3_nt: TGTGCCAGCAGCAGCGCGTCGAACACTGAAGCTTTCTTT

clone_size: NA
v_call: TRBV15
j_call: TRBJ2-7
d_call: NA
cdr3_aa: CATSNYRNEQYF
cdr3_nt: TGTGCCACCAGCAATTACAGGAACGAGCAGTACTTC

clone_size: NA
v_call: TRBV6-5
j_call: TRBJ1-1
d_call: NA
cdr3_aa: CASTVQGLTEAFF
cdr3_nt: TGTGCCAGCACGGTCCAGGGATTAACTGAAGCTTTCTTT

clone_size: NA
v_call: TRBV27
j_call: TRBJ2-7
d_call: TRBD1
cdr3_aa: CASDYHRGSDYEQYF
cdr3_nt: TGTGCCAGCGACTATCACAGGGGAAGTGACTACGAGCAGTACTTC

clone_size: NA
v_call: TRBV14
j_call: TRBJ1-5
d_call: NA
cdr3_aa: CASSHGNQPQHF
cdr3_nt: TGTGCCAGCAGCCACGGCAATCAGCCCCAGCATTTT

clone_size: NA
v_call: TRBV29-1
j_call: TRBJ2-7
d_call: NA
cdr3_aa: CSVEVRVHEQYF
cdr3_nt: TGCAGCGTTGAGGTCAGGGTCCACGAGCAGTACTTC

clone_size: NA
v_call: TRBV6-5
j_call: TRBJ2-1
d_call: TRBD2
cdr3_aa: CASSLTSGGAFEQFF
cdr3_nt: TGTGCCAGCAGCCTAACTAGCGGGGGGGCCTTTGAGCAGTTCTTC

clone_size: NA
v_call: TRBV21-1
j_call: TRBJ1-5
d_call: NA
cdr3_aa: CASSGSGQGGGWPQHF
cdr3_nt: TGTGCCAGCAGCGGATCGGGACAGGGGGGCGGATGGCCCCAGCATTTT

clone_size: few
v_call: TRBV11-2
j_call: TRBJ1-6
d_call: NA
cdr3_aa: CASSLQQGSGSPLHF
cdr3_nt: TGTGCCAGCAGCTTACAACAGGGATCAGGATCACCCCTCCACTTT

clone_size: NA
v_call: TRBV9
j_call: TRBJ2-5
d_call: NA
cdr3_aa: CASSVATVEGQETQYF
cdr3_nt: TGTGCCAGCAGCGTAGCTACGGTTGAGGGACAAGAGACCCAGTACTTC

clone_size: NA
v_call: TRBV7-2
j_call: TRBJ2-1
d_call: NA
cdr3_aa: CASSRGAYSSYNEQFF
cdr3_nt: TGTGCCAGCAGCCGGGGGGCCTATAGCTCCTACAATGAGCAGTTCTTC

clone_size: NA
v_call: TRBV5-1
j_call: TRBJ2-3
d_call: NA
cdr3_aa: CASTERGGDTQYF
cdr3_nt: TGCGCCAGCACAGAGAGGGGGGGAGATACGCAGTATTTT

clone_size: NA
v_call: TRBV27
j_call: TRBJ2-3
d_call: NA
cdr3_aa: CASSALSGTQYF
cdr3_nt: TGTGCCAGCAGCGCCCTCAGTGGTACGCAGTATTTT

clone_size: NA
v_call: TRBV24-1
j_call: TRBJ1-5
d_call: NA
cdr3_aa: CATSDRYSNQPQHF
cdr3_nt: TGTGCCACCAGTGACCGGTATAGCAATCAGCCCCAGCATTTT

clone_size: NA
v_call: TRBV6-5
j_call: TRBJ1-4
d_call: NA
cdr3_aa: CASSYVGQGNEKLFF
cdr3_nt: TGTGCCAGCAGTTACGTTGGGCAGGGAAACGAAAAACTGTTTTTT

clone_size: NA
v_call: TRBV30
j_call: TRBJ1-2
d_call: TRBD1
cdr3_aa: CAWTIQGEDGYTF
cdr3_nt: TGTGCCTGGACGATCCAGGGGGAAGATGGCTACACCTTC

clone_size: NA
v_call: TRBV2
j_call: TRBJ2-7
d_call: NA
cdr3_aa: CASSEALRLRSGEQYF
cdr3_nt: TGTGCCAGCAGTGAAGCGCTTAGGCTCCGCTCAGGGGAGCAGTACTTC

clone_size: NA
v_call: TRBV3-1/TRBV3-2
j_call: TRBJ1-2
d_call: NA
cdr3_aa: CASSRRERGYTF
cdr3_nt: TGTGCCAGCAGCCGCCGGGAAAGGGGCTACACCTTC

clone_size: NA
v_call: TRBV25-1
j_call: TRBJ1-6
d_call: TRBD1
cdr3_aa: CASTRTGRASPLHF
cdr3_nt: TGTGCCAGCACCCGGACAGGGAGGGCTTCACCCCTCCACTTT

clone_size: NA
v_call: TRBV19
j_call: TRBJ2-7
d_call: TRBD1
cdr3_aa: CASMETGGDEQYF
cdr3_nt: TGTGCCAGTATGGAGACAGGGGGGGACGAGCAGTACTTC

clone_size: NA
v_call: TRBV25-1
j_call: TRBJ2-7
d_call: TRBD1
cdr3_aa: CASSGGTGEFYEQYF
cdr3_nt: TGTGCCAGCAGTGGGGGGACAGGGGAGTTCTACGAGCAGTACTTC

clone_size: NA
v_call: TRBV7-2
j_call: TRBJ1-1
d_call: NA
cdr3_aa: CASSLSPDNTEAFF
cdr3_nt: TGTGCCAGCAGCTTATCTCCAGATAACACTGAAGCTTTCTTT

clone_size: NA
v_call: TRBV4-1
j_call: TRBJ1-5
d_call: TRBD1
cdr3_aa: CASSSYRGPSNQPQHF
cdr3_nt: TGCGCCAGCAGCTCTTACAGGGGGCCAAGCAATCAGCCCCAGCATTTT

clone_size: NA
v_call: TRBV2
j_call: TRBJ2-7
d_call: TRBD2
cdr3_aa: CASSPRGGSGSYEQYF
cdr3_nt: TGTGCCAGCAGTCCCCGGGGGGGTAGTGGCTCCTACGAGCAGTACTTC